One TCR beta chain is described in this entry. Original methodology: Using reference gene primer amplification, nucleated cell counts were estimated. TCRdb's copy holds only in-frame clones and misses some; the assay was immunoSEQ multiplex PCR. D and trimming were read from the DNA, whereas the V and J calls and clone size are those reported in that table. Of some 65,000 clones in the sample, roughly 87% were seen once. The data stem from a study of blood T cell repertoires in COVID-19. Overall study: Researchers got acute and convalescent COVID-19 samples from the United States, Italy and Spain. PBMCs, B-cell-depleted T cells, or T cells were the source of the cDNA or gDNA that made up the material.

Trimming shortened V by 6 bases and J by 0 bases, and 8 bases separated the two germline ends. The CDR3 has 14 amino acids. The germline gives CDR1 LGHNA, CDR2 YNFKEQ. Source material: peripheral blood. The chain carries TRBV4-2 and TRBJ2-2; D unresolved. This clonotype originated in a man older than 75 with acute or convalescent COVID-19. CDR3 nucleotide sequence: TGTGCCAGCAGACAGACAACGAACACCGGGGAGCTGTTTTTT. It codes for CASRQTTNTGELFF.